The next 11 T cell receptor beta chains were all read from a single sample in a study of control samples from healthy donors and cancer patients (dated by TCRdb to 2019 to 2021). Library creation used the immunoSEQ multiplex PCR assay. TCRdb obtained this table from immuneACCESS and retained in-frame rearrangements with V and J assigned. These tables miss some clones; where compared with another copy, unresolved V genes account for less than half of the shortfall, and the remainder is unexplained. This sample gives 70,000 to 80,000 clones in total; about 88% of them show up just once. The top ten clonotypes cover 4% of the sample. The sequenced sample was blood. These receptors were obtained from a woman between 50 and 59 years old in good health.

The gene calls are TRBV19 and TRBJ2-2, with TRBD2 identical over 9 bases. CDR1 is LNHDA, CDR2 SQIVND, per germline (reference sequence). CDR3 length: 17 residues. The V and J ends lost 8 bases and 7 bases, in that order; junction bases with no gene match: 17. CDR3: CASLNRGGRASSGELFF. CDR3 DNA sequence: TGTGCCAGTCTCAACCGGGGCGGGAGGGCCAGTAGCGGGGAGCTGTTTTTT.

The V call is TRBV5-8, the J call TRBJ1-5; 8 nucleotides line up with TRBD1. The length of the CDR3 is 14 residues. CDR1 and CDR2 (germline): SGHTS, YDEGEE. J gave up 7 bases and V 2 bases, and 5 bases lay outside the gene matches. The CDR3 protein is CASSFRTGNQPQHF. The CDR3 DNA reads as TGTGCCAGCAGCTTCAGGACAGGGAACCAGCCCCAGCATTTT.

The chain is built from TRBV27 and TRBJ2-7; 7 bases are shared with TRBD1. The germline gives CDR1 MNHEY, CDR2 SMNVEV (reference sequence). J gave up 6 bases and V 6 bases, and 11 bases lay outside the gene matches. The CDR3 sequence is 14 residues long. The CDR3 is CASSLLDRSGEQYF. In DNA, the CDR3 is TGTGCCAGCAGCCTTCTGGACAGGTCGGGCGAGCAGTACTTC.

The V gene is TRBV11-2, the J gene TRBJ2-3, with TRBD1 matching over 9 bases. V was clipped by 2 bases and J by 3 bases; unmatched bases: 6. CDR1 and CDR2 (germline): SGHAT, FQNNGV. The CDR3 spans 16 residues. CDR3 region: CASSLSKGTGTDTQYF. CDR3 sequence (DNA): TGTGCCAGCAGCTTATCTAAGGGGACAGGGACAGATACGCAGTATTTT.

The chain carries TRBV5-6 and TRBJ2-3, with TRBD2 as a possible D gene (5 bases). V lost 0 bases and J 2 bases, leaving 10 bases between the germline ends. Germline CDR1 and CDR2: SGHDT and YYEEEE. The CDR3 sequence is 15 residues long. CDR3 DNA sequence: TGTGCCAGCAGCTTGGCAGTGGGAGTCACAGATACGCAGTATTTT. Translating gives CASSLAVGVTDTQYF.

V gene TRBV5-1 combines with J gene TRBJ2-7; TRBD2 might be the D (6 bases). Germline lookup yields CDR1 SGHRS and CDR2 YFSETQ. Deletions cut 4 bases from V and 2 bases from J, with 22 bases between. The CDR3 covers 17 residues. CDR3: CASSAGRRDFQAYEQYF. In nucleotides, the CDR3 is TGCGCCAGCAGCGCCGGTAGGCGGGACTTTCAGGCCTACGAGCAGTACTTC.

This clone was seen a few times. V gene TRBV3-1 (or the pseudogene TRBV3-2) combines with J gene TRBJ1-2; TRBD1 agrees at 7 bases. CDR1 LGHDT and CDR2 YNNKEL come from the germline V gene (reference sequence). The CDR3 runs 12 residues. J lost 7 bases, V lost 4 bases, and 3 bases had no gene match. The CDR3 region has the DNA TGTGCCAGCAGCCCGAGACAGGGTGGCTACACCTTC. This sequence encodes CASSPRQGGYTF.

This clone appeared a few times. This chain connects TRBV30 to TRBJ2-7, with unresolved D. The CDR3 is 12 amino acids. V was clipped by 3 bases and J by 4 bases, with 10 bases between them. Germline CDR1 is GTSNPN and CDR2 is SVGIG (reference sequence). CDR3 amino acids: CAWSDESYEQYF. CDR3 bases: TGTGCCTGGAGCGACGAAAGTTACGAGCAGTACTTC.

This rearrangement joins TRBV5-5 to TRBJ2-3; no reliable D call. From germline, CDR1 is SGHKS and CDR2 YYEKEE (reference sequence). Trimming left V 0 bases short and J 3 bases short, with 11 bases between. The CDR3 consists of 15 residues. CDR3 coding DNA: TGTGCCAGCAGCTTGGCCAGTCAAGTAACAGATACGCAGTATTTT. Translated: CASSLASQVTDTQYF.

This chain uses TRBV6-4 with TRBJ2-3; 8 nucleotides line up with TRBD2. Trimming took 10 bases from V and 0 from J; bases not matched to a gene: 0. Germline CDR1 MRHNA, CDR2 SNTAGT. This CDR3 spans 12 amino acids. The CDR3 is CATSGSTDTQYF. The CDR3 region has the DNA TGTGCCACTAGCGGGAGCACAGATACGCAGTATTTT.

This clone was observed a single time. The rearrangement uses TRBV7-3 and TRBJ2-1, with a tentative D call TRBD2 (6 bases). This CDR3 is built from 16 residues. Trimming stripped 5 bases from V and 1 base from J, with 15 bases between. Germline V lookup: CDR1 SGHTA, CDR2 FQGTGA. The chain's CDR3 is CASSVAAGTSYNEQFF. The CDR3 nucleotides are TGTGCCAGCAGCGTTGCGGCGGGGACTTCCTACAATGAGCAGTTCTTC.